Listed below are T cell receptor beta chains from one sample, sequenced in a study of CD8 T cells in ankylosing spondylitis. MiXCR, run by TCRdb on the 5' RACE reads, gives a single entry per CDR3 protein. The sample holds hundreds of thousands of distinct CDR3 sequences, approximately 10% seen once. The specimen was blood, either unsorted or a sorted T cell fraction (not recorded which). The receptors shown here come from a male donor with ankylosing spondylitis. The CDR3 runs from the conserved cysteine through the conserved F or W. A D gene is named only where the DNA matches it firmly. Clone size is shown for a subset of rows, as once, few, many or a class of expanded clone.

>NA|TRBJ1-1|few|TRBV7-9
CASSLWTTNTEAFF
TGTGCCAGCAGCTTGTGGACAACGAACACTGAAGCTTTCTTT
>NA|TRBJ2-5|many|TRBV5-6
CASSLTSGTSETQYF
TGTGCCAGCAGCTTGACGTCGGGAACGTCGGAGACCCAGTACTTC
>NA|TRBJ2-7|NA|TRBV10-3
CAISLRKDSYEQYF
TGTGCCATCAGTTTGCGGAAGGATTCCTACGAGCAGTACTTC
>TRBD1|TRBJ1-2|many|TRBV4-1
CASSRRDRGDGGYTF
TGCGCCAGCAGCCGCCGTGACAGGGGAGACGGTGGCTACACCTTC
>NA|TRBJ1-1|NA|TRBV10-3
CAIRRLNTEAFF
TGTGCCATCAGGAGATTGAACACTGAAGCTTTCTTT
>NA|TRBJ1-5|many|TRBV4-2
CASSQEVNQPQHF
TGTGCCAGCAGCCAAGAGGTGAATCAGCCCCAGCATTTT
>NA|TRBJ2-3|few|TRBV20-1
CSARDAGSTDTQYF
TGCAGTGCTAGAGATGCGGGATCCACAGATACGCAGTATTTT
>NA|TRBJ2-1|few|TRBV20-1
CSARESNEQFF
TGCAGTGCTAGGGAGAGCAATGAGCAGTTCTTC
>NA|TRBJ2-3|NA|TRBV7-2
CASSLVGSHGDTQYF
TGTGCCAGCAGCTTAGTAGGGTCCCACGGGGATACGCAGTATTTT
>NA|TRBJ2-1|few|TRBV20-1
CSEWLSSYNEQFF
TGCAGCGAGTGGCTGAGCTCCTACAATGAGCAGTTCTTC
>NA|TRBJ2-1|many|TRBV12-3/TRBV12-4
CASSLTRAYNEQFF
TGTGCCAGCAGTTTAACTAGAGCCTACAATGAGCAGTTCTTC
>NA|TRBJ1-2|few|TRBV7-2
CASSLTPDSIYGYTF
TGTGCCAGCAGCTTAACCCCCGACAGTATCTATGGCTACACCTTC
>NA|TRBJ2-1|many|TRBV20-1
CRRTRYNEQFF
TGCAGGAGGACACGGTACAATGAGCAGTTCTTC
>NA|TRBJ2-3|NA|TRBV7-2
CASSSGPGFLDTQYF
TGTGCCAGCAGCTCGGGCCCCGGGTTTTTAGATACGCAGTATTTT
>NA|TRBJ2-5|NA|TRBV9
CASSVQDSGTQYF
TGTGCCAGCAGCGTACAGGACTCCGGGACCCAGTACTTC
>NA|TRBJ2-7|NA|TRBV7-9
CASSLMELGFYEQYF
TGTGCCAGCAGCTTAATGGAGTTAGGGTTTTACGAGCAGTACTTC
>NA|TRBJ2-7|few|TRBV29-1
CSVDSTGGRQYF
TGCAGCGTTGATTCGACAGGAGGCAGGCAGTACTTC
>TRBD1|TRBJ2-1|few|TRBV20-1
CSAVGTGYNEQFF
TGCAGTGCTGTCGGGACAGGCTACAATGAGCAGTTCTTC
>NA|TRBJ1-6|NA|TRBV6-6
CASSYGSPLHF
TGTGCCAGCAGTTACGGATCACCCCTCCACTTT
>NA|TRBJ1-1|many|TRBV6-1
CASSKQGGNTEAFF
TGTGCCAGCAGTAAACAGGGAGGGAACACTGAAGCTTTCTTT
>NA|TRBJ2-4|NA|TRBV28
CATVEGAKNIQYF
TGTGCCACTGTTGAGGGGGCCAAAAACATTCAGTACTTC
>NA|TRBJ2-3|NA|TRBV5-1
CASSLASDGGIDTQYF
TGCGCCAGCAGCTTGGCCTCGGACGGGGGCATCGATACGCAGTATTTT
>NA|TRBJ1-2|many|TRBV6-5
CASSYPVGTRDGYTF
TGTGCCAGCAGTTACCCTGTCGGGACAAGGGATGGCTACACCTTC
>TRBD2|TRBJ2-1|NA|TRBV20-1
CSVSTSGSLDEQFF
TGCAGTGTCTCAACTAGCGGGAGCCTAGATGAGCAGTTCTTC
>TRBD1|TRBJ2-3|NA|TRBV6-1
CASKDRDTDTQYF
TGTGCCAGCAAAGACAGGGACACAGATACGCAGTATTTT
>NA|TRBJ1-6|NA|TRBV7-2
CASSLAGWENSPLHF
TGTGCCAGCAGCTTAGCAGGATGGGAGAATTCACCCCTCCACTTT
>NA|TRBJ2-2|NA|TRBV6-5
CASSYSPLITGELFF
TGTGCCAGCAGTTACTCGCCCCTAATCACCGGGGAGCTGTTTTTT
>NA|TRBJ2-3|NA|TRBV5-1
CASSLQPGPDTQYF
TGCGCCAGCAGCTTGCAACCCGGGCCAGATACGCAGTATTTT
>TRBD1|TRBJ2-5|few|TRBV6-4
CASSDSGDRETQYF
TGTGCCAGCAGTGACTCAGGGGACAGGGAGACCCAGTACTTC
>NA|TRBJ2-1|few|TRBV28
CASSLRTAEQFF
TGTGCCAGCAGTTTACGGACAGCTGAGCAGTTCTTC
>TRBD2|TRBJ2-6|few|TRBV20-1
CSARPTGGGGWANVLTF
TGCAGTGCTAGGCCGACTGGCGGGGGGGGCTGGGCCAACGTCCTGACTTTC
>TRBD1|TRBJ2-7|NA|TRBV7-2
CASSSRTGQGLYEQYF
TGTGCCAGCAGCTCTAGGACGGGACAGGGGTTATACGAGCAGTACTTC
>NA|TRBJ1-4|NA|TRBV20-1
CSAPDSGGNEKPFF
TGCAGTGCTCCGGACAGCGGAGGGAATGAAAAACCGTTTTTT
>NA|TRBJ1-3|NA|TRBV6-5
CASSTLDLTIYF
TGTGCCAGCAGCACTCTGGACCTAACCATATATTTT
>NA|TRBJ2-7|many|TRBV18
CASSPSSLGYEQYF
TGTGCCAGCTCACCGTCTAGTTTAGGCTACGAGCAGTACTTC
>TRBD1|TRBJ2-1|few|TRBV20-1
CSARSAQGAYNEQFF
TGCAGTGCTAGATCCGCTCAGGGGGCCTACAATGAGCAGTTCTTC
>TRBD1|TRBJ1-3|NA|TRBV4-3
CASSQLTGTGGNTIYF
TGCGCCAGCAGCCAGTTAACCGGGACAGGAGGAAACACCATATATTTT
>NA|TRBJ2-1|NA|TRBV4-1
CASSEAGHSYNEQFF
TGCGCCAGCAGCGAAGCGGGACACTCCTACAATGAGCAGTTCTTC
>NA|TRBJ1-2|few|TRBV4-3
CASSRSRRGAGGYTF
TGCGCCAGCAGCCGCTCCAGGCGGGGGGCTGGAGGCTACACCTTC
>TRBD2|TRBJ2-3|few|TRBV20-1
CSARDMLAGDTQYF
TGCAGTGCTAGAGATATGCTAGCGGGGGATACGCAGTATTTT
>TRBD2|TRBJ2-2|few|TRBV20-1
CSAKRTSGSTGELFF
TGCAGTGCTAAAAGGACTAGCGGGTCCACCGGGGAGCTGTTTTTT
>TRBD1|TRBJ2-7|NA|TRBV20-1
CSANRQGAYEQYF
TGCAGTGCTAACCGCCAGGGGGCTTACGAGCAGTACTTC
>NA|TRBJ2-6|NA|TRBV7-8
CASSLTGGLKANVLTF
TGTGCCAGCAGCTTGACCGGAGGATTGAAGGCCAACGTCCTGACTTTC
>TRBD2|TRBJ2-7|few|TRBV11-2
CASSSSGGPSYEQYF
TGTGCCAGCAGCTCTAGCGGGGGACCATCCTACGAGCAGTACTTC
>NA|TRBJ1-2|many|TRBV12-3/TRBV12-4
CASRRTGTTNYGYTF
TGTGCCAGCAGACGAACCGGGACCACTAACTATGGCTACACCTTC
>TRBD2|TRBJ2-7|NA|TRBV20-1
CSTRTSGEPYEQYF
TGCAGTACACGGACTAGCGGGGAGCCCTACGAGCAGTACTTC
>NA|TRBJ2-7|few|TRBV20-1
CSARDPLAPYEQYF
TGCAGTGCTAGAGATCCGCTGGCCCCCTACGAGCAGTACTTC
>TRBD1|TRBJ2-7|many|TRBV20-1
CSAGMGQGAYEQYF
TGCAGTGCTGGGATGGGACAGGGGGCTTACGAGCAGTACTTC
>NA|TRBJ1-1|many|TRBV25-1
CASSLQGIEAFF
TGTGCCAGCAGCTTACAGGGAATTGAAGCTTTCTTT
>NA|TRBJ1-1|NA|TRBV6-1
CASSARRGGNTEAFF
TGTGCCAGCAGCGCAAGGAGGGGGGGGAACACTGAAGCTTTCTTT
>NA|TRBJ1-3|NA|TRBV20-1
CSARGGGYSGNTIYF
TGCAGTGCTCGAGGGGGAGGATACTCTGGAAACACCATATATTTT
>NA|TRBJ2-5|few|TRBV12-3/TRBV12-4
CASSPFYETQYF
TGTGCCAGCAGTCCCTTTTACGAGACCCAGTACTTC
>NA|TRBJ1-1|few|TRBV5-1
CASRVGGFGLDTEAFF
TGCGCCAGCAGGGTAGGCGGTTTTGGGTTGGACACTGAAGCTTTCTTT
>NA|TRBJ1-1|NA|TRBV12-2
CASRLFWPLNTEAFF
TGTGCAAGTCGCTTATTCTGGCCGCTGAACACTGAAGCTTTCTTT
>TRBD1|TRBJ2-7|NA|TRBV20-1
CSARDYRGQGTNF
TGCAGTGCTAGAGATTACCGGGGACAGGGTACCAACTTC
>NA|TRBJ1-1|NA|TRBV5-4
CASSPEGGGLSTEAFF
TGTGCCAGCAGCCCGGAGGGTGGGGGGCTAAGCACTGAAGCTTTCTTT
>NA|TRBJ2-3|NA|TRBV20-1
CSAPEEADTQYF
TGCAGTGCCCCCGAGGAGGCAGATACGCAGTATTTT
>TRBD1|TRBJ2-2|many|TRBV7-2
CASSPQGGLNTGELFF
TGTGCCAGCAGCCCACAGGGGGGACTTAACACCGGGGAGCTGTTTTTT
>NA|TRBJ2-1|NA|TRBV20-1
CSAFGTAYNEQFF
TGCAGTGCTTTCGGGACCGCATACAATGAGCAGTTCTTC